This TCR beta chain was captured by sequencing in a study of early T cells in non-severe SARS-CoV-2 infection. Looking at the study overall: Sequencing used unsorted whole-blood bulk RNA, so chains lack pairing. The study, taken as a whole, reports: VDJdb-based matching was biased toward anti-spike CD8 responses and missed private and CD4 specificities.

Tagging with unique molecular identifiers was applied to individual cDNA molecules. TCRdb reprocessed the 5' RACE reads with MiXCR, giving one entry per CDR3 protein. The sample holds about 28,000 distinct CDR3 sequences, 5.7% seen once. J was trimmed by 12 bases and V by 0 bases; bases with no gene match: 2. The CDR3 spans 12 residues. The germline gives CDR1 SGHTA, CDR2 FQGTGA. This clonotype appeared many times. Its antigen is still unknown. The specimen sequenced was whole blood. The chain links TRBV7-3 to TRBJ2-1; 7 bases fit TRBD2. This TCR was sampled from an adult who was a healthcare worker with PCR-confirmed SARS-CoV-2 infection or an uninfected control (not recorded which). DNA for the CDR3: TGTGCCAGCAGCTTAACTAGCGGGCGGCAGTTCTTC. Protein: CASSLTSGRQFF. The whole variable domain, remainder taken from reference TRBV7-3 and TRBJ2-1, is GAGVSQTPSNKVTEKGKYVELRCDPISGHTALYWYRQSLGQGPEFLIYFQGTGAADDSGLPNDRFFAVRPEGSVSTLKIQRTERGDSAVYLCASSLTSGRQFFGPGTRLTVL.